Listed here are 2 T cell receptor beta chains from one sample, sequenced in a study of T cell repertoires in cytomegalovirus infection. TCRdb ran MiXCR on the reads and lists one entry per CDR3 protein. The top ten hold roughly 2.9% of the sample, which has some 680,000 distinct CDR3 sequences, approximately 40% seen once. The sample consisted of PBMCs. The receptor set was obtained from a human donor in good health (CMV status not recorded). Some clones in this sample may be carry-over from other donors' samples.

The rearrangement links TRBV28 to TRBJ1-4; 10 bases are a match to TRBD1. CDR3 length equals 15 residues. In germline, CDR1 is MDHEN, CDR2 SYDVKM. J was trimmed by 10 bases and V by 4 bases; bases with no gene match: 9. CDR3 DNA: TGTGCCAGCAGTTCCACCAGGGACAGGGGAGGAAAACTGTTTTTT. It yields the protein CASSSTRDRGGKLFF.

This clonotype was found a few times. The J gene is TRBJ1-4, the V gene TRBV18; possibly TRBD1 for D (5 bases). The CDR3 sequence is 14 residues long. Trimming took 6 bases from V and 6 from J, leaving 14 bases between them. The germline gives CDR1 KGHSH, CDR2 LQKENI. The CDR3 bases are TGTGCCAGCTCCCCGGGGCTCCGTCATGAAAAACTGTTTTTT. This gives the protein CASSPGLRHEKLFF. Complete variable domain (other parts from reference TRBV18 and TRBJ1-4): NAGVMQNPRHLVRRRGQEARLRCSPMKGHSHVYWYRQLPEEGLKFMVYLQKENIIDESGMPKERFSAEFPKEGPSILRIQQVVRGDSAAYFCASSPGLRHEKLFFGSGTQLSVL.